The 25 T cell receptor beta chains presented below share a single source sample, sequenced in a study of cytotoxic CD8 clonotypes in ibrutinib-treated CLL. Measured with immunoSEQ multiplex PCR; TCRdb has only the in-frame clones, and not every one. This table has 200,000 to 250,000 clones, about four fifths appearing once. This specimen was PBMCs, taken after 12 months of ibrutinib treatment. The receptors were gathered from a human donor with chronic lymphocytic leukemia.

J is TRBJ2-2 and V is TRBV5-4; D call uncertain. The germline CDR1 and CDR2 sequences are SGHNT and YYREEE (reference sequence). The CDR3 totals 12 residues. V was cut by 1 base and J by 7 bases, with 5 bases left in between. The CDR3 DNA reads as TGTGCCAGCAGCTTGCCAGGCGGGGAGCTGTTTTTT. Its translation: CASSLPGGELFF.

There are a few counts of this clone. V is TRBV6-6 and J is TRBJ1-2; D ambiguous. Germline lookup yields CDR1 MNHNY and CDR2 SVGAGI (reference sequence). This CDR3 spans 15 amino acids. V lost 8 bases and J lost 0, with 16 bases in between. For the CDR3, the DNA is TGTGCCAGCGTGGATCAGAACCTAGCTAACTATGGCTACACCTTC. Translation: CASVDQNLANYGYTF.

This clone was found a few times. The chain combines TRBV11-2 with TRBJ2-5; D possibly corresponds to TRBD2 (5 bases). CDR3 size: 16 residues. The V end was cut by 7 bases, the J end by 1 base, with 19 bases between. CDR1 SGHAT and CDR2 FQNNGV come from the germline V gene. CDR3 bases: TGTGCCAGCAACTTGGGCGGCGCGGGTAGCCAAGAGACCCAGTACTTC. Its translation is CASNLGGAGSQETQYF. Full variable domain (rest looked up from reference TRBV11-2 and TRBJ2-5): EAGVAQSPRYKIIEKRQSVAFWCNPISGHATLYWYQQILGQGPKLLIQFQNNGVVDDSQLPKDRFSAERLKGVDSTLKIQPAKLEDSAVYLCASNLGGAGSQETQYFGPGTRLLVL.

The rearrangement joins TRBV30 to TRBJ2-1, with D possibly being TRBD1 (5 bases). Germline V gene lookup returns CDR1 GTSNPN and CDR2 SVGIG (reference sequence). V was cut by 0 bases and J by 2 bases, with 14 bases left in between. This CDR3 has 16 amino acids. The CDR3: CAWSVRGRETYNEQFF. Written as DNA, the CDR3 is TGTGCCTGGAGTGTACGAGGCAGGGAAACCTACAATGAGCAGTTCTTC.

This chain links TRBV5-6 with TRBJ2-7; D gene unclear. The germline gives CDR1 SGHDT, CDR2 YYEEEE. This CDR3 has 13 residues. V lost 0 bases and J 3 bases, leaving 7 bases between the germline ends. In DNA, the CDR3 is TGTGCCAGCAGCTTGGCTTTTCTCTACGAGCAGTACTTC. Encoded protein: CASSLAFLYEQYF.

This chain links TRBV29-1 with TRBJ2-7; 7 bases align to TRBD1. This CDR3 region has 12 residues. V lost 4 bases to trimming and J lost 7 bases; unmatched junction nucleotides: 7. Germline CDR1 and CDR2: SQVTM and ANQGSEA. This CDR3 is CSVGLTGREQYF. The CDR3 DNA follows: TGCAGCGTTGGTCTGACAGGGAGAGAGCAGTACTTC.

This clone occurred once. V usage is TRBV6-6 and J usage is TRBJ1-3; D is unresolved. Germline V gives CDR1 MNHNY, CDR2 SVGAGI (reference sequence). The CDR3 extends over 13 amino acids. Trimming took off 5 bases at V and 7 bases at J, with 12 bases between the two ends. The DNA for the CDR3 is TGTGCCAGCAGTACGCCCCCGGGTAACACCATATATTTT. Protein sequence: CASSTPPGNTIYF.

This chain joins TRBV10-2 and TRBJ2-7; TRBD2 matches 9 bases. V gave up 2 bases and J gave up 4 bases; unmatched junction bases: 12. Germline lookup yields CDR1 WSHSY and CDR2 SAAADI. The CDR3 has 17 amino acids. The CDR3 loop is CASSEMVGGRGLYEQYF. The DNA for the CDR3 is TGCGCCAGCAGTGAGATGGTGGGCGGGAGGGGGTTGTACGAGCAGTACTTC.

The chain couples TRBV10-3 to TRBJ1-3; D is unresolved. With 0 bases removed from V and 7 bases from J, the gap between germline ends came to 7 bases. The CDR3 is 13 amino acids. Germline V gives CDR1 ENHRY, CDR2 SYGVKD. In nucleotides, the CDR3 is TGTGCCATCAGTGAGTCTGAGGTTAACACCATATATTTT. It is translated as CAISESEVNTIYF.

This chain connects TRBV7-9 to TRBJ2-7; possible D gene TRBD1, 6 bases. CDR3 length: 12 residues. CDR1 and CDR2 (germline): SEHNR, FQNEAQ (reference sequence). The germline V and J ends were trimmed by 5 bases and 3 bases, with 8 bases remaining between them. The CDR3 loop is CASSQDSYEQYF. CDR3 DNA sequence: TGTGCCAGCAGCCAGGACAGCTACGAGCAGTACTTC.

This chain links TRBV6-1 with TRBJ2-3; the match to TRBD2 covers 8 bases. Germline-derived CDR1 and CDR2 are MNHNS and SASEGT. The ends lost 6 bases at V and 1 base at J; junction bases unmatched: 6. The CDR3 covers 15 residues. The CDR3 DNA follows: TGTGCCAGCAGGAGCGGGGGTATGCGCACAGATACGCAGTATTTT. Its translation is CASRSGGMRTDTQYF.

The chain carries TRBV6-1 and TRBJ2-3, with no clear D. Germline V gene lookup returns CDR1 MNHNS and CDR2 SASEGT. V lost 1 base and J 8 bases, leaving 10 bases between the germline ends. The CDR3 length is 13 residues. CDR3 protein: CASSEGLASTQYF. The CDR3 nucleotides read TGTGCCAGCAGTGAAGGTCTGGCGAGTACGCAGTATTTT.

CDR3 residues: CASSGLAGGDTQYF. CDR3 nucleotide sequence: TGTGCCAGCAGCGGACTAGCGGGGGGTGATACGCAGTATTTT. This chain connects TRBV11-3 to TRBJ2-3, with 14 positions matching TRBD2. The CDR3 covers 14 residues. With V trimmed by 5 bases and J by 6 bases, 1 base remained unmatched. Germline loops: CDR1 SGHNT, CDR2 YENEEA.

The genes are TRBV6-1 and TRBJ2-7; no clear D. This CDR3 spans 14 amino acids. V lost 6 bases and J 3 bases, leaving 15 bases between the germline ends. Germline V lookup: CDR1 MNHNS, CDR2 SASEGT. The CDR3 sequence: CASRATRFNYEQYF. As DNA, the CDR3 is TGTGCCAGCAGGGCCACAAGATTCAACTACGAGCAGTACTTC.

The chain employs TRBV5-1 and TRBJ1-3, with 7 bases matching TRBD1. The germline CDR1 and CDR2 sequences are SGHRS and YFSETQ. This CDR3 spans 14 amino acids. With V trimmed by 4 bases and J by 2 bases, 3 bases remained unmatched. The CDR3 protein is CASSEGQPGNTIYF. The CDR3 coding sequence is TGCGCCAGCAGCGAGGGACAGCCTGGAAACACCATATATTTT.

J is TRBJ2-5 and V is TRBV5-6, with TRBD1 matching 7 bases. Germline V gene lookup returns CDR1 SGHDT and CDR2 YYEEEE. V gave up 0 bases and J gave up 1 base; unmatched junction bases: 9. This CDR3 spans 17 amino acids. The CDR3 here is CASSLGPGQTSQETQYF. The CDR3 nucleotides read TGTGCCAGCAGCTTGGGACCGGGACAGACTTCCCAAGAGACCCAGTACTTC.

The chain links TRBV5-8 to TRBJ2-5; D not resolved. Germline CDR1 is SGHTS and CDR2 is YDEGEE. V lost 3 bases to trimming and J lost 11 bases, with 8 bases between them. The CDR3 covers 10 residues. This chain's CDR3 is CASSYVGQYF. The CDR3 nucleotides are TGTGCCAGCAGCTATGTGGGGCAGTACTTC.

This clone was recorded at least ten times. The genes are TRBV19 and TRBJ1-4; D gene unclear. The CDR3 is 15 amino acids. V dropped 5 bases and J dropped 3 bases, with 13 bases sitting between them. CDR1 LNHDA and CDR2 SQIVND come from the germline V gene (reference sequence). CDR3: CASSSGPAPNEKLFF. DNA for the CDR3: TGTGCCAGTAGTTCCGGGCCCGCTCCTAATGAAAAACTGTTTTTT. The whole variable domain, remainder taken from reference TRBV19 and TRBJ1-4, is DGGITQSPKYLFRKEGQNVTLSCEQNLNHDAMYWYRQDPGQGLRLIYYSQIVNDFQKGDIAEGYSVSREKKESFPLTVTSAQKNPTAFYLCASSSGPAPNEKLFFGSGTQLSVL.

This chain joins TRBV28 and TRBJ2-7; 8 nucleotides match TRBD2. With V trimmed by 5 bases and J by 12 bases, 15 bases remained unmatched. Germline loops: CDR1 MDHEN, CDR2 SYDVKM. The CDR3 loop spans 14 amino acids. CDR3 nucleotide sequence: TGTGCCAGCAGTCCCCGGGGGGGCCTTAAGGAAGGGTACTTC. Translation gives CASSPRGGLKEGYF. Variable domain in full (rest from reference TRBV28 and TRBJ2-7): DVKVTQSSRYLVKRTGEKVFLECVQDMDHENMFWYRQDPGLGLRLIYFSYDVKMKEKGDIPEGYSVSREKKERFSLILESASTNQTSMYLCASSPRGGLKEGYFGPGTRLTVT.

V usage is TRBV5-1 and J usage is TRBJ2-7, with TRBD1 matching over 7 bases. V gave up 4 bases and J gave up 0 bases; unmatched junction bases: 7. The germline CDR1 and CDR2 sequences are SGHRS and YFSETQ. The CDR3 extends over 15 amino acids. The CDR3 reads CASSVGRDSSYEQYF. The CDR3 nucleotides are TGCGCCAGCAGCGTAGGAAGGGACAGCTCCTACGAGCAGTACTTC.

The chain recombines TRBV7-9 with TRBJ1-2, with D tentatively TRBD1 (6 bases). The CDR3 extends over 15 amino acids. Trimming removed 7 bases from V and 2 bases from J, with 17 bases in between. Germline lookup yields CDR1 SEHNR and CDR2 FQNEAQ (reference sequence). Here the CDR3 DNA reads TGTGCCAGCACGCAGGGAGGACAGATCAACTATGGCTACACCTTC. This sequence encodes CASTQGGQINYGYTF.

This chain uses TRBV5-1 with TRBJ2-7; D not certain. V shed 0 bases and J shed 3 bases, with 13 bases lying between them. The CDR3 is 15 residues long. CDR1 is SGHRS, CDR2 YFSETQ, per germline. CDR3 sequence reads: CASSLDGGAIYEQYF. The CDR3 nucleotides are TGCGCCAGCAGCTTGGATGGCGGCGCCATCTACGAGCAGTACTTC. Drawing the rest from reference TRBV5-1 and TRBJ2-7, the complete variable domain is KAGVTQTPRYLIKTRGQQVTLSCSPISGHRSVSWYQQTPGQGLQFLFEYFSETQRNKGNFPGRFSGRQFSNSRSEMNVSTLELGDSALYLCASSLDGGAIYEQYFGPGTRLTVT.

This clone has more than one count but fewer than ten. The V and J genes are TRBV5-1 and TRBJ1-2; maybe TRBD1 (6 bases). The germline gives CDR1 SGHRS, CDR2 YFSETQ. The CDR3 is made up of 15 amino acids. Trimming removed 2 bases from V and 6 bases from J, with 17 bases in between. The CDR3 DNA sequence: TGCGCCAGCAGCTTCGGGACACTCCGGTCCGATGGCTACACCTTC. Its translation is CASSFGTLRSDGYTF.

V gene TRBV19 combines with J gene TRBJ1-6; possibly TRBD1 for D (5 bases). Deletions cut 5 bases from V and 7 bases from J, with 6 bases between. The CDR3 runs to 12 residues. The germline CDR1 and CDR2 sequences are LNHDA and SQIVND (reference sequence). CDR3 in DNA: TGTGCCAGTAGTCGGGGGAATTCACCCCTCCACTTT. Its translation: CASSRGNSPLHF. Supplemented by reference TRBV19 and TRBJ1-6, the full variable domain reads DGGITQSPKYLFRKEGQNVTLSCEQNLNHDAMYWYRQDPGQGLRLIYYSQIVNDFQKGDIAEGYSVSREKKESFPLTVTSAQKNPTAFYLCASSRGNSPLHFGNGTRLTVT.

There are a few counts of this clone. The CDR3 nucleotides are TGCAGCGTTGAGATGGCTCCGAGTAGGGAAGCTTTCTTT. It codes for CSVEMAPSREAFF. This chain uses TRBV29-1 with TRBJ1-1, with D unresolved. The CDR3 extends over 13 amino acids. Germline lookup yields CDR1 SQVTM and CDR2 ANQGSEA. The V end was cut by 3 bases, the J end by 8 bases, with 16 bases between. Supplemented by reference TRBV29-1 and TRBJ1-1, the full variable domain reads SAVISQKPSRDICQRGTSLTIQCQVDSQVTMMFWYRQQPGQSLTLIATANQGSEATYESGFVIDKFPISRPNLTFSTLTVSNMSPEDSSIYLCSVEMAPSREAFFGQGTRLTVV.